The 23 T cell receptor beta chains presented below share a single source sample, sequenced in a study of OX40 agonist ivuxolimab in advanced cancers. Assay used: immunoSEQ multiplex PCR; TCRdb lists only in-frame clones, some missing. Of 100,000 or so clones listed, 80% to 90% are singletons. The sequenced sample was CD4+ or CD8+ T cells sorted from blood, obtained in a trial of the OX40 agonist ivuxolimab. The receptors shown here come from an adult with an advanced solid tumor such as melanoma, head and neck, liver or kidney cancer.

This chain's CDR3 is CASRLSAGNEQFF. The CDR3 DNA reads as TGTGCCAGCAGGTTATCAGCGGGAAATGAGCAGTTCTTC. J is TRBJ2-1 and V is TRBV6-5; TRBD2 matches at 7 bases. The CDR3 runs to 13 residues. V lost 6 bases to trimming and J lost 7 bases; unmatched junction nucleotides: 6. The germline CDR1 and CDR2 sequences are MNHEY and SVGAGI.

The chain joins TRBV5-1 to TRBJ1-2; 7 nucleotides line up with TRBD1. The ends lost 0 bases at V and 4 bases at J; junction bases unmatched: 12. Germline CDR1 and CDR2: SGHRS and YFSETQ. CDR3 length: 17 residues. The DNA for the CDR3 is TGCGCCAGCAGCTTGGGACAGGGAATGGGCATGGGCTATGGCTACACCTTC. It codes for CASSLGQGMGMGYGYTF.

V usage is TRBV5-8 and J usage is TRBJ2-1; 7 nucleotides align to TRBD2. Unmatched junction bases numbered 5, after V lost 2 bases and J lost 3 bases. Germline CDR1 and CDR2: SGHTS and YDEGEE. The CDR3 has 15 residues. In nucleotides, the CDR3 is TGTGCCAGCAGCTTTCGGGGCGGGAGCTACAATGAGCAGTTCTTC. Residues: CASSFRGGSYNEQFF.

The chain recombines TRBV5-1 with TRBJ2-2, with TRBD1 matching 11 bases. Germline V gene lookup returns CDR1 SGHRS and CDR2 YFSETQ. The CDR3 extends over 16 amino acids. Trimming cost V 1 base and J 6 bases; bases outside gene matches: 5. CDR3 DNA sequence: TGCGCCAGCAGCTTGCAACCGGGACAGGGGGCCGGGGAGCTGTTTTTT. Its protein is CASSLQPGQGAGELFF.

The chain uses TRBV9 and TRBJ2-1; D call uncertain. The CDR3 consists of 15 residues. Germline-derived CDR1 and CDR2 are SGDLS and YYNGEE. V dropped 0 bases and J dropped 7 bases, with 14 bases sitting between them. The CDR3 loop reads CASSVAPRGDNEQFF. DNA for the CDR3: TGTGCCAGCAGCGTAGCGCCCCGAGGAGATAATGAGCAGTTCTTC.

This chain uses TRBV6-5 with TRBJ1-2; D call uncertain. The ends were cut back, 3 bases at V and 3 bases at J, with 14 bases in the middle. The CDR3 runs 15 residues. The germline CDR1 and CDR2 sequences are MNHEY and SVGAGI. The CDR3 coding sequence is TGTGCCAGCAGTTATGGCGGACGCGGGGACTATGGCTACACCTTC. As protein: CASSYGGRGDYGYTF.

The chain has TRBV5-6 and TRBJ1-3; TRBD1 matches 8 bases. This CDR3 spans 17 amino acids. Germline CDR1 is SGHDT and CDR2 is YYEEEE. The trim removed 5 bases at V and 0 bases at J, leaving 10 bases unmatched. Written as DNA, the CDR3 is TGTGCCAGCAGGCGCCTACAGGGGGTGAACTCTGGAAACACCATATATTTT. Residues: CASRRLQGVNSGNTIYF.

In DNA, the CDR3 is TGTGCCAGCACTAGGGCCGAGGGGGAGCAGTTCTTC. Translated: CASTRAEGEQFF. The J gene is TRBJ2-1, the V gene TRBV9; D possibly uses TRBD1 or TRBD2 (5 bases each). V was shortened by 6 bases and J by 10 bases, with 14 bases between the two germline ends. In germline, CDR1 is SGDLS, CDR2 YYNGEE. There are 12 residues in the CDR3.

The CDR3 DNA reads as TGCAGTGGAGTAAAAGGGTACACCTTC. Translated, it gives CSGVKGYTF. The J gene is TRBJ1-2, the V gene TRBV20-1; D not resolved. Looked up from germline, CDR1 is DFQATT and CDR2 is SNEGSKA (reference sequence). This CDR3 spans 9 amino acids. V was shortened by 7 bases and J by 11 bases, with 11 bases between the two germline ends.

This clone has only one observation. The rearrangement uses TRBV5-1 and TRBJ2-1; possibly TRBD1 for D (6 bases). The CDR3 is made up of 15 amino acids. The V end lost 4 bases, the J end lost 1 base, and 12 bases lay between the germline ends. Germline-derived CDR1 and CDR2 are SGHRS and YFSETQ. The CDR3 sequence: CASSGQGLSYNEQFF. As DNA, the CDR3 is TGCGCCAGCAGCGGGCAGGGGCTATCCTACAATGAGCAGTTCTTC.

This chain uses TRBV2 with TRBJ2-3; 11 bases line up with TRBD2. CDR3 length equals 15 residues. The germline V gene has CDR1 SNHLY and CDR2 FYNNEI. After removal of 6 bases from V and 5 bases from J, the junction contained 7 bases not matched to a gene. The chain's CDR3 is CASRISSGRIDTQYF. In nucleotides, the CDR3 is TGTGCCAGCAGGATCTCTAGCGGGAGGATAGATACGCAGTATTTT.

The genes are TRBV7-2 and TRBJ2-7; maybe TRBD2 (6 bases). The CDR3 is 14 amino acids. Germline V CDR1 and CDR2: SGHTA, FQGNSA. The germline V and J ends were trimmed by 2 bases and 5 bases, with 13 bases remaining between them. In DNA form, the CDR3 reads TGTGCCAGCAGCTTATATGGGACTCGCAACGAGCAGTACTTC. Translation gives CASSLYGTRNEQYF.

This CDR3 reads CASSSNRAGFGGYTF. The CDR3 DNA reads as TGTGCCAGCAGCTCGAACAGGGCCGGCTTTGGAGGCTACACCTTC. This chain links TRBV11-2 with TRBJ1-2; possibly TRBD1 for D (6 bases). The CDR3 covers 15 residues. V shed 4 bases and J shed 8 bases, with 20 bases lying between them. Germline-derived CDR1 and CDR2 are SGHAT and FQNNGV.

This clone appeared a few times. This chain connects TRBV7-2 to TRBJ2-3; D may be TRBD2 (6 bases). CDR1 is SGHTA and CDR2 is FQGNSA in the germline V gene. Deletions cut 2 bases from V and 7 bases from J, with 13 bases between. The CDR3 is 14 residues long. The CDR3 DNA follows: TGTGCCAGCAGCTTAAGACGGGAGATGAATACGCAGTATTTT. This sequence encodes CASSLRREMNTQYF.

J is TRBJ2-1 and V is TRBV11-2, with 11 positions matching TRBD2. After removal of 7 bases from V and 6 bases from J, the junction contained 2 bases not matched to a gene. This CDR3 has 13 amino acids. Per germline, CDR1 SGHAT and CDR2 FQNNGV. The CDR3 bases are TGTGCCAGCATGACTAGCGGGGCCAATGAGCAGTTCTTC. Translating gives CASMTSGANEQFF.

This clone was recorded once. The chain combines TRBV27 with TRBJ2-5; D may be TRBD1 (6 bases). With 8 bases removed from V and 1 base from J, the gap between germline ends came to 8 bases. The CDR3 spans 12 residues. Germline CDR1 reads MNHEY; CDR2 reads SMNVEV (reference sequence). Here the CDR3 DNA reads TGTGCCAGCGGACAGCGCCAAGAGACCCAGTACTTC. Translating gives CASGQRQETQYF.

A single count supports this clone. The chain has TRBV2 and TRBJ2-1, with 10 bases matching TRBD2. Germline V gives CDR1 SNHLY, CDR2 FYNNEI. With 5 bases clipped from V and 6 bases from J, the junction kept 13 bases outside the gene matches. This CDR3 contains 17 residues. The CDR3: CASSLPGGSGRPNEQFF. In nucleotides, the CDR3 is TGTGCCAGCAGTCTCCCAGGAGGTAGCGGGAGGCCCAATGAGCAGTTCTTC.

This clone was seen just once. The V gene is TRBV6-1, the J gene TRBJ1-2, with D possibly matching TRBD1 (5 bases). Between the trimmed V and J ends, which lost 0 bases and 2 bases, there was a span of 10 bases. CDR3 length: 15 residues. The germline gives CDR1 MNHNS, CDR2 SASEGT. CDR3 bases: TGTGCCAGCAGTGAAGCGAGGCAGGGAAACTATGGCTACACCTTC. Residues: CASSEARQGNYGYTF.

CDR3 nucleotides: TGTGCCATCAGTGTCACAGGGGGAGGCTACGAGCAGTACTTC. It yields the protein CAISVTGGGYEQYF. The rearrangement links TRBV10-3 to TRBJ2-7, with TRBD1 identical over 8 bases. Germline trimming cut 4 bases from V and 3 bases from J; bases unmatched to any gene: 5. Germline V CDR1 and CDR2: ENHRY, SYGVKD. The CDR3 consists of 14 residues.

The chain recombines TRBV2 with TRBJ2-1; D perhaps matches TRBD2 (5 bases). The CDR3 consists of 13 residues. Trimming stripped 6 bases from V and 3 bases from J, with 9 bases between. Germline CDR1 and CDR2: SNHLY and FYNNEI. CDR3 protein: CASRQLVYNEQFF. The CDR3 DNA reads TGTGCCAGCAGGCAACTAGTCTACAATGAGCAGTTCTTC.

The rearrangement links TRBV7-2 to TRBJ1-2, with 10 bases aligning to TRBD1. CDR1 is SGHTA and CDR2 is FQGNSA in the germline V gene. The CDR3 runs to 14 residues. The V gene end was trimmed by 5 bases and the J gene end by 9 bases; junction bases not matched to a gene: 9. CDR3 region: CASSPPGQGKSYTF. In nucleotides, the CDR3 is TGTGCCAGCAGCCCCCCGGGACAGGGGAAAAGCTACACCTTC.

The rearrangement links TRBV14 to TRBJ1-1; D is uncertain. Germline V gene data show CDR1 as SGHDN and CDR2 as FVKESK. This CDR3 has 14 residues. V lost 3 bases and J lost 2, with 10 bases in between. Here the CDR3 DNA reads TGTGCCAGCAGCCAGAGGGTGGGAAACACTGAAGCTTTCTTT. Translation gives CASSQRVGNTEAFF.

The chain recombines TRBV6-5 with TRBJ2-5, with D tentatively TRBD1 (6 bases). The ends were cut back, 8 bases at V and 5 bases at J, with 21 bases in the middle. The germline gives CDR1 MNHEY, CDR2 SVGAGI. CDR3 length equals 15 residues. The CDR3 here is CASGSGTSLIETQYF. For the CDR3, the DNA is TGTGCCAGCGGATCCGGGACATCCTTAATCGAGACCCAGTACTTC.